The 7 T cell receptor beta chains reported below all come from one sample, sequenced in a study of blood T cell repertoires in COVID-19. TCRdb keeps only in-frame clones here, not all; method: immunoSEQ multiplex PCR. The sample carries 150,000 to 200,000 clones, approximately 86% recorded once. What was sequenced was peripheral blood. These receptor sequences come from a man between 50 and 59 years old with active or convalescent COVID-19.

The rearrangement links TRBV3-1 (or the pseudogene TRBV3-2) to TRBJ2-2; D perhaps matches TRBD1 (6 bases). The ends were cut back, 4 bases at V and 4 bases at J, with 13 bases in the middle. CDR1 is LGHDT and CDR2 is YNNKEL in the germline V gene (reference sequence). The CDR3 extends over 15 amino acids. The CDR3 loop is CASSLGTLGTGELFF. CDR3 bases: TGTGCCAGCAGCCTCGGGACACTCGGCACCGGGGAGCTGTTTTTT.

The rearrangement joins TRBV19 to TRBJ1-2; tentatively, D is TRBD1 (6 bases). Germline assignment: CDR1 LNHDA and CDR2 SQIVND (reference sequence). This CDR3 is built from 13 residues. Between the trimmed V and J ends, which lost 5 bases and 6 bases, there was a span of 13 bases. CDR3 in amino acids: CASSVQGRDGYTF. In DNA form, the CDR3 reads TGTGCCAGTAGTGTACAGGGTAGGGATGGCTACACCTTC. Combining the CDR3 with reference TRBV19 and TRBJ1-2 gives the whole variable domain DGGITQSPKYLFRKEGQNVTLSCEQNLNHDAMYWYRQDPGQGLRLIYYSQIVNDFQKGDIAEGYSVSREKKESFPLTVTSAQKNPTAFYLCASSVQGRDGYTFGSGTRLTVV.

The chain uses TRBV6-1 and TRBJ1-6; weak D call: TRBD1 (6 bases). Trimming stripped 4 bases from V and 3 bases from J, with 13 bases between. The CDR3 covers 16 residues. Germline V lookup: CDR1 MNHNS, CDR2 SASEGT. This chain's CDR3 is CASSASGVGYNSPLHF. The CDR3 nucleotides are TGTGCCAGCAGTGCCTCAGGGGTAGGCTATAATTCACCCCTCCACTTT.

The V call is TRBV11-2, the J call TRBJ2-7; a possible D gene is TRBD2 (5 bases). CDR1 and CDR2 from the germline V gene are SGHAT and FQNNGV. Trimming cost V 3 bases and J 1 base, with 10 bases left between them. The CDR3 extends over 14 amino acids. The CDR3 spells CASSLAGTSYEQYF. DNA for the CDR3: TGTGCCAGCAGCTTGGCGGGCACGTCCTACGAGCAGTACTTC.

The genes are TRBV7-2 and TRBJ2-7, with D unresolved. V lost 2 bases and J 4 bases, leaving 9 bases between the germline ends. The CDR3 contains 13 residues. Germline V CDR1 and CDR2: SGHTA, FQGNSA. The CDR3 DNA sequence: TGTGCCAGCAGCTTACGGGTGTTTTACGAGCAGTACTTC. Protein: CASSLRVFYEQYF.

The V call is TRBV3-1 (or the pseudogene TRBV3-2), the J call TRBJ1-4; 8 nucleotides align to TRBD1. Germline-derived CDR1 and CDR2 are LGHDT and YNNKEL (reference sequence). V lost 0 bases, J lost 13 bases, and 4 bases stayed unmatched. CDR3 length: 13 residues. The CDR3 spells CASSQEDRAGLFF. Here the CDR3 DNA reads TGTGCCAGCAGCCAAGAGGACAGGGCCGGACTGTTTTTT.

On this clone: A read error may account for a junction end that differs from germline. V gene TRBV18 combines with J gene TRBJ2-2; maybe TRBD1 (5 bases). This CDR3 is built from 16 residues. Germline CDR1 is KGHSH and CDR2 is LQKENI. The CDR3: CASSTEGAGNSGELFF. DNA for the CDR3: TGTGCCAGCTCTACGGAAGGGGCAGGGAACTCCGGGGAGCTGTTTTTT.